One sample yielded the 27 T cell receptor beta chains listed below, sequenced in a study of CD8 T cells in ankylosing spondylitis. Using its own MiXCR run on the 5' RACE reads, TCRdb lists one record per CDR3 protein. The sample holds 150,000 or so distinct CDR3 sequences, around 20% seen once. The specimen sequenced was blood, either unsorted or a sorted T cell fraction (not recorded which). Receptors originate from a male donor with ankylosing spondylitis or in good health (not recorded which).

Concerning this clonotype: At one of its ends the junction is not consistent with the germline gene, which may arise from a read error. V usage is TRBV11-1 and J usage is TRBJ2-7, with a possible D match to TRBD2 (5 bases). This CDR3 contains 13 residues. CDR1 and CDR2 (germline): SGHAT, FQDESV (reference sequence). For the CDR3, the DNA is TGTACCAGCAGCTTATACAGAGGGAGAGAGCAGTACTTC. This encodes CTSSLYRGREQYF. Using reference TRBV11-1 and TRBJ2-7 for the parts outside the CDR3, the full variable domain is EAEVAQSPRYKITEKSQAVAFWCDPISGHATLYWYRQILGQGPELLVQFQDESVVDDSQLPKDRFSAERLKGVDSTLKIQPAELGDSAMYLCTSSLYRGREQYFGPGTRLTVT.

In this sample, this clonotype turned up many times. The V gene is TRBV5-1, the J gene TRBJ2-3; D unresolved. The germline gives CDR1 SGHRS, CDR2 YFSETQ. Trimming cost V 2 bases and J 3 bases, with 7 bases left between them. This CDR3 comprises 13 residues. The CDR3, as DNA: TGCGCCAGCAGCTTCGTAGGAACAGATACGCAGTATTTT. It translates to CASSFVGTDTQYF.

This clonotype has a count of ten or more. The CDR3: CASSLFGRSGELFF. In nucleotides, the CDR3 is TGTGCCAGCAGTTTATTCGGGAGGTCCGGGGAGCTGTTTTTT. V is TRBV28 and J is TRBJ2-2; the match to TRBD2 covers 7 bases. V gave up 1 base and J gave up 6 bases; unmatched junction bases: 2. The CDR3 runs to 14 residues. From germline, CDR1 is MDHEN and CDR2 SYDVKM.

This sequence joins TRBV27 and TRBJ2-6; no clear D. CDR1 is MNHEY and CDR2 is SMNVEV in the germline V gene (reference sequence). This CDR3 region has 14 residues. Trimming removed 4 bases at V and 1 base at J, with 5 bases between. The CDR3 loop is CASSSLSGANVLTF. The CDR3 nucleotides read TGTGCCAGCAGTTCCCTATCTGGGGCCAACGTCCTGACTTTC.

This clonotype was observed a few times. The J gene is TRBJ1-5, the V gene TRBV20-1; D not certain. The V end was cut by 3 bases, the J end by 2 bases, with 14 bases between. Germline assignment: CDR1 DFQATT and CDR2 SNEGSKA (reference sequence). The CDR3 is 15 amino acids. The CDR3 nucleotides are TGCAGTGCTAGCAGCAGCGACGGCCGCAATCAGCCCCAGCATTTT. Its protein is CSASSSDGRNQPQHF.

In DNA, the CDR3 is TGTGCCAGCAGTTTCAGCTCAGGGGGCAGTATCGAGCAGTACTTC. Encoded protein: CASSFSSGGSIEQYF. The V call is TRBV27, the J call TRBJ2-7; 8 bases are shared with TRBD1. Germline CDR1 is MNHEY and CDR2 is SMNVEV (reference sequence). CDR3 length: 15 amino acids. Trimming at V came to 3 bases and at J to 6 bases, leaving 10 bases not matched to a gene.

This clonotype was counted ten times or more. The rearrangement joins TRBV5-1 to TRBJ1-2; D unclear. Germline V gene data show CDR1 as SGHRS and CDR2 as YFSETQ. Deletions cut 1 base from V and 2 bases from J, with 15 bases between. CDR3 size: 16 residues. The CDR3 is CASSLSLPNQNYGYTF. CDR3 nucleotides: TGCGCCAGCAGCTTGAGTCTACCGAACCAAAACTATGGCTACACCTTC.

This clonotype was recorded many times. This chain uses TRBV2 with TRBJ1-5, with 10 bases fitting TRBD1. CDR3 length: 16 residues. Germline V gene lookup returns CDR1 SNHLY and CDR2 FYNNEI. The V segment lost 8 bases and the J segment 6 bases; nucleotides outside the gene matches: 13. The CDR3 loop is CASSRIAGTGVQPQHF. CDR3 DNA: TGTGCCAGCTCCCGGATTGCCGGGACAGGGGTTCAGCCCCAGCATTTT.

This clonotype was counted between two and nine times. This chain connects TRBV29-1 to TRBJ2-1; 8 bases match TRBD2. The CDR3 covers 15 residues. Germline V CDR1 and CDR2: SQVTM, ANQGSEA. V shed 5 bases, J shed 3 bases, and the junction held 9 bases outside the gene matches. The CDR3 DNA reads TGCAGCGTTCCCCTGGCGGCGGGAGGCTACAATGAGCAGTTCTTC. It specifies CSVPLAAGGYNEQFF.

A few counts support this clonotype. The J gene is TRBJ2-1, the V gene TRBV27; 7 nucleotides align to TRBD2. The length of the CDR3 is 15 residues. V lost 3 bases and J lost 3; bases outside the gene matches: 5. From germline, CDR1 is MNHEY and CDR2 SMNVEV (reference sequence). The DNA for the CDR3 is TGTGCCAGCAGTTTGAGACTAGCTCTCTACAATGAGCAGTTCTTC. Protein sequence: CASSLRLALYNEQFF.

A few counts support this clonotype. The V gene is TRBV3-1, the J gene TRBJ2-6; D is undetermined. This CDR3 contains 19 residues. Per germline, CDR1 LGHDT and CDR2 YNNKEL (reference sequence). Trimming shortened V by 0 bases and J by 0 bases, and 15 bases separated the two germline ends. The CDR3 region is CASSQDPAGYYSGANVLTF. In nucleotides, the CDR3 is TGTGCCAGCAGCCAAGACCCGGCAGGTTATTACTCTGGGGCCAACGTCCTGACTTTC.

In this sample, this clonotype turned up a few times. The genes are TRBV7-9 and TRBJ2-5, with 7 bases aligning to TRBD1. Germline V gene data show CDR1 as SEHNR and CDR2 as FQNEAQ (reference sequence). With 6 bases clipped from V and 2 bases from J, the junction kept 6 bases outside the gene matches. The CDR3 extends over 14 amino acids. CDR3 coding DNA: TGTGCCAGCAGTCACGGACAGGCACAAGAGACCCAGTACTTC. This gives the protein CASSHGQAQETQYF.

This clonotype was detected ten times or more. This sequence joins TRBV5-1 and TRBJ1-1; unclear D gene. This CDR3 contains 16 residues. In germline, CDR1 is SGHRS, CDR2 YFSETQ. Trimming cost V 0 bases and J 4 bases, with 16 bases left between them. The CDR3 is CASSLEDGGRSTEAFF. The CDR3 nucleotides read TGCGCCAGCAGCTTGGAGGACGGAGGGAGGAGCACTGAAGCTTTCTTT.

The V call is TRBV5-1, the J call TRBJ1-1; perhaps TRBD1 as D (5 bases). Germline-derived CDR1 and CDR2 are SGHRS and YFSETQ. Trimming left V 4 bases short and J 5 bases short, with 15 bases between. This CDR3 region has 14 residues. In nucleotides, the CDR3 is TGCGCCAGCAGCCGGCGGGACCCGGGAACTGAAGCTTTCTTT. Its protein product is CASSRRDPGTEAFF.

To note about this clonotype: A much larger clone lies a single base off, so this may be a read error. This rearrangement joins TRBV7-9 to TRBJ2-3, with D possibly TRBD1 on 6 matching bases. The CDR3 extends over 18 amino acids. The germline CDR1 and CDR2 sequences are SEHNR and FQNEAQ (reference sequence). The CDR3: CANSLDRQVTSSTDTQYF. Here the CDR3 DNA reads TGTGCCAACAGCTTGGATAGACAGGTGACCTCTAGCACAGATACGCAGTATTTT.

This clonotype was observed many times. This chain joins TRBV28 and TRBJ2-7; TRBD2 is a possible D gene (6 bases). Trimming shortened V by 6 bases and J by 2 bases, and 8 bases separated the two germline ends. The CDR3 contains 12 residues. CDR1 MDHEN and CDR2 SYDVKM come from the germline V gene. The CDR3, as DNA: TGTGCCAGCAGGGGACTTACCTACGAGCAGTACTTC. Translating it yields CASRGLTYEQYF.

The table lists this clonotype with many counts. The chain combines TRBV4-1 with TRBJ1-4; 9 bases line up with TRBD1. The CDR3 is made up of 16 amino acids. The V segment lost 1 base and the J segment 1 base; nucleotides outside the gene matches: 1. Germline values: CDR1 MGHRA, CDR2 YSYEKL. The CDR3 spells CASSQGQGGTNEKLFF. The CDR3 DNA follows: TGCGCCAGCAGCCAAGGACAGGGGGGAACTAATGAAAAACTGTTTTTT.

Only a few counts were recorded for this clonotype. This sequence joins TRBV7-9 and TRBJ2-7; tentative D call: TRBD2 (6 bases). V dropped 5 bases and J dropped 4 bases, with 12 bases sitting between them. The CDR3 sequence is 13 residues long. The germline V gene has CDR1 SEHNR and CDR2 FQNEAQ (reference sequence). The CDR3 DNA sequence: TGTGCCAGCAGCCCCGCCGCGGGATACGAGCAGTACTTC. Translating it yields CASSPAAGYEQYF.

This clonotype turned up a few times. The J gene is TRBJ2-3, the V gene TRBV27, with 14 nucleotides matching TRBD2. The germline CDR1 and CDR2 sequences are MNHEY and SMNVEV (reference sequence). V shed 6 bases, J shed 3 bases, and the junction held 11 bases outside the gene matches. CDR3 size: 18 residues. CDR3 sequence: CASSSPPTSGRVTDTQYF. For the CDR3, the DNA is TGTGCCAGCAGCTCCCCCCCGACTAGCGGGAGGGTAACAGATACGCAGTATTTT.

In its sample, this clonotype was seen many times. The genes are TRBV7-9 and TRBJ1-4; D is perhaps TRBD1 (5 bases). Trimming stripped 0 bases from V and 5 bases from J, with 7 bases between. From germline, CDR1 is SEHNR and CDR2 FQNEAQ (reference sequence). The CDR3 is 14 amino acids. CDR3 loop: CASSLAGGNEKLFF. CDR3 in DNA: TGTGCCAGCAGCTTAGCGGGGGGAAATGAAAAACTGTTTTTT.

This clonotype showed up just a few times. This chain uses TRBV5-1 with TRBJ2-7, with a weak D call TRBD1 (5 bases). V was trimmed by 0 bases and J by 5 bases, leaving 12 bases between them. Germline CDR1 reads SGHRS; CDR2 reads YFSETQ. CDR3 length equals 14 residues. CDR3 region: CASSLGSGYNEQYF. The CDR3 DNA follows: TGCGCCAGCAGCTTGGGGTCAGGGTACAACGAGCAGTACTTC.

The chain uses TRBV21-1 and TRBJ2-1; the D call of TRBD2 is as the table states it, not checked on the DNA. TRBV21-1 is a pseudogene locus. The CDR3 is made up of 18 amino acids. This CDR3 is CASNLGLAGVISYNEQFF. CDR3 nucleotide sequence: TGTGCCAGCAACCTCGGACTAGCGGGAGTTATTTCCTACAATGAGCAGTTCTTC.

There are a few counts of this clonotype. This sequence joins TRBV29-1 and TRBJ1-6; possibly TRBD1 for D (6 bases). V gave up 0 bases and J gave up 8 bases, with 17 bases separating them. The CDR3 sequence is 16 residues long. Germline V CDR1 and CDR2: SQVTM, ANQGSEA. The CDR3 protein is CSVEDKRRAGDSPLHF. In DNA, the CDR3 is TGCAGCGTTGAAGATAAACGAAGGGCAGGGGATTCACCCCTCCACTTT.

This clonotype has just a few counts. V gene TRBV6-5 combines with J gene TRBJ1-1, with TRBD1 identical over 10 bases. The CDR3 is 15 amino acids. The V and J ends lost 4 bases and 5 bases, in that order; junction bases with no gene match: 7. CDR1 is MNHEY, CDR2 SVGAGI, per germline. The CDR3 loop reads CASSSNRDRGTEAFF. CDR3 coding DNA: TGTGCCAGCAGTTCGAACCGGGACAGGGGTACTGAAGCTTTCTTT.

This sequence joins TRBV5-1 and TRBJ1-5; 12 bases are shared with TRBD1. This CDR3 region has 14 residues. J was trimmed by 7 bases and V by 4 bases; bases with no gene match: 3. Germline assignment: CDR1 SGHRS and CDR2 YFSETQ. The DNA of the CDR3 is TGCGCCAGCAGCGGGACAGGGGGCGCGCAGCCCCAGCATTTT. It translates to CASSGTGGAQPQHF.

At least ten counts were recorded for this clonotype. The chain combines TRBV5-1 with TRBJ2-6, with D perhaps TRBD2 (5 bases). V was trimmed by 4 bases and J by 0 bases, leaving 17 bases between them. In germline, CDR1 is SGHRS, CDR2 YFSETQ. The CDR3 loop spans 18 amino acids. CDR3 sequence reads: CASSPLGGRSSGANVLTF. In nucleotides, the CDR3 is TGCGCCAGCAGCCCCCTAGGCGGGCGGAGCTCTGGGGCCAACGTCCTGACTTTC. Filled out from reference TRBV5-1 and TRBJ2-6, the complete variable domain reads KAGVTQTPRYLIKTRGQQVTLSCSPISGHRSVSWYQQTPGQGLQFLFEYFSETQRNKGNFPGRFSGRQFSNSRSEMNVSTLELGDSALYLCASSPLGGRSSGANVLTFGAGSRLTVL.

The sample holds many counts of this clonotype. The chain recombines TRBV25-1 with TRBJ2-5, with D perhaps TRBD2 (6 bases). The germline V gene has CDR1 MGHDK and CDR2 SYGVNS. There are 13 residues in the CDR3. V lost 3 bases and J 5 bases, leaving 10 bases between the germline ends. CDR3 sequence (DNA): TGTGCCAGCAGTGACGGGGGTCGGGAGACCCAGTACTTC. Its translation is CASSDGGRETQYF.